This record covers a single T cell receptor (beta chain). Its antigen is not yet known. The sample holds no much larger clone one base away, and base qualities are not on file. Because repertoires were sampled repeatedly during chemoradiotherapy, clonal expansion in the tumor microenvironment could be followed. The method was the immunoSEQ multiplex PCR assay. TCRdb limited this immuneACCESS table to in-frame rearrangements with V and J called. A share of clones is missing; checked studies link under half to unresolved V genes, and the rest is unexplained. This sample has 20,000 to 25,000 clones in its table, and just under 75% of those were observed once. The ten most abundant clones make up 2.6% of the sample. The sample belongs to a study of chemoradiotherapy in HPV16-positive cancers (dated by TCRdb to between 2021 and 2023). Concerning the study at large: Candidate HPV-specific T-cell clones and common TCR motifs were defined by functional T-cell assays performed on cells from a couple of HPV16-positive patients. The study asked whether T-cell immunity to the HPV oncoproteins E6 and E7 changes during chemoradiotherapy and whether this immunity affects survival. The candidate HPV-specific TCRs and motifs were then tracked in TCR repertoires from over 80 patients with HPV-related cancers.

What the research found in general, with its limitations: Only two HPV16-positive patients were used to derive the functional definition of HPV-specific T cells, and the survival association was reported for HPV16-positive patients. Improved recurrence-free survival in HPV16-positive patients was associated with expansion of HPV-responsive T cells during chemoradiotherapy. Expansion of candidate HPV-specific clones and E7-related TCR motifs was observed in the tumor microenvironment during treatment, whereas no such expansion was observed for non-HPV-specific T cells.

CDR1 and CDR2, looked up from the germline V gene, are KGHSH and LQKENI. V sheds 3 bases and J sheds 4 bases, leaving 12 bases between their ends. From its cysteine to its phenylalanine, the CDR3 spans 14 amino acids. Of the read, only the CDR3 DNA is kept; its 42 bases are in frame from base 1. This TCR came from a human donor with HPV-associated anogenital cancer. The chain links TRBV18 with TRBJ1-1; the D gene is not confidently resolved. This sample was gathered from a patient who underwent chemoradiotherapy. The nucleotide sequence reads as follows: TGTGCCAGCTCACCCGACACCGTGGCCACTGAAGCTTTCTTT. It translates as CASSPDTVATEAFF.